This T cell receptor beta chain was sequenced for a study of T-cell memory formation after mild COVID-19. Overall study results and limits: Day 15 to 85 contractors were CD4/CD8 balanced; later expanders leaned CD4+. Chiefly within CM and EM were the contracting CD4+ clones; CD8+ ones were within EMRA.

The CDR3 has 14 amino acids. Germline-derived CDR1 and CDR2 are KGHDR and SFDVKD. With 3 bases removed from V and 9 bases from J, the gap between germline ends came to 14 bases. In TCRdb, the 5' RACE reads were re-called with MiXCR into one record per CDR3 protein. The data contain roughly 370,000 distinct CDR3 sequences, approximately 15% of them singletons. This clonotype was counted between two and nine times. The antigen remains unidentified. The chain carries TRBV24-1 and TRBJ2-4; D unclear. The receptor was derived from a man between 18 and 35 years old who had mild COVID-19 (a few samples of this study predate the infection). Cell type and time point are not known. Sequenced sample: PBMCs or a T cell subset sorted from them (not recorded which). Written as DNA, the CDR3 is TGTGCCACCAGTGATGGTGAAGCCCCAAGCATTCAGTACTTC. Translation: CATSDGEAPSIQYF.